This paragraph reports one TCR beta chain. As yet, its antigen is unknown. This sample is drawn from a study of human thymus T cells. General study points: Thymic repertoires of unrelated individuals were reported in related research to overlap highly. Thymic and blood repertoires appeared to carry a bias in their V and J gene usage.

The CDR3 length is 13 residues. CDR1 is SGHNT and CDR2 is YYREEE in the germline V gene (reference sequence). Trimming removed 1 base from V and 1 base from J, with 6 bases in between. Surgeons resected thymus tissue during corrective heart surgery. Infants served as donors; they were healthy and Finnish and were having corrective surgery for congenital heart defects. Sequenced by immunoSEQ multiplex PCR; TCRdb stores in-frame clones only, minus some. The profile shows 65,000 to 90,000 clones, 90% to 95% of them singletons. The chain combines TRBV5-4 with TRBJ2-7; D remains ambiguous. This receptor was obtained from a girl younger than two with a congenital heart defect but otherwise immunologically healthy. Sequencing was carried out using thymus tissue. CDR3 nucleotide sequence: TGTGCCAGCAGCTTGACACCTTCCTACGAGCAGTACTTC. Encoded protein: CASSLTPSYEQYF.